This T cell receptor (beta chain) was captured in a study of T cell changes during pregnancy in multiple sclerosis. Only in-frame clones appear in the TCRdb table, and some are missing; sequencing was by immunoSEQ multiplex PCR. This table has tens of thousands of clones, about 90% appearing once. The sequencing used peripheral blood, collected after pregnancy. The origin of this receptor is a female donor in good health, enrolled as a control in a pregnancy study.

Here the CDR3 DNA reads TGTGCCAGCAGTTTACTGGGAGGGGAAGCTTTCTTT. It yields the protein CASSLLGGEAFF. The V gene is TRBV27, the J gene TRBJ1-1; D remains unclear. Trimming removed 2 bases at V and 8 bases at J, with 9 bases between. The germline V gene encodes CDR1 MNHEY and CDR2 SMNVEV (reference sequence). This CDR3 contains 12 residues.